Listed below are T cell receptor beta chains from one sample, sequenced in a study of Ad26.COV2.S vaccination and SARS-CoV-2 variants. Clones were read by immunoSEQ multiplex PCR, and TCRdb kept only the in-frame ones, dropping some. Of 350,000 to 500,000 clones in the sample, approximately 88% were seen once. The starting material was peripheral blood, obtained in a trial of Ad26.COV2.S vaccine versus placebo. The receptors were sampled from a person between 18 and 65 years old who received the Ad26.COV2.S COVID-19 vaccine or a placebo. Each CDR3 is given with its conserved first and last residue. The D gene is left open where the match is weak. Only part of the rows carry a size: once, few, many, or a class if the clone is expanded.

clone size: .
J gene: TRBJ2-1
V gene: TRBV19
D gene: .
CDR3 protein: CASSRIRDRWGNEQFF
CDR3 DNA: TGTGCCAGTAGTAGGATACGGGACCGCTGGGGTAATGAGCAGTTCTTC

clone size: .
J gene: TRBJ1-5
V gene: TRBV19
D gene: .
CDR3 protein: CASNSATRGFFQPQHF
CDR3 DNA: TGTGCCAGTAATTCTGCGACCAGGGGATTTTTTCAGCCCCAGCATTTT

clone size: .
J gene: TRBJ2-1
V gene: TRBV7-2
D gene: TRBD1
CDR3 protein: CASSLGGTEGEFF
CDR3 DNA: TGTGCCAGCAGCTTAGGGGGGACAGAGGGTGAGTTCTTC

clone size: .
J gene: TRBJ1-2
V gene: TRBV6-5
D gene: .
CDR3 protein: CASKITMAHGYTF
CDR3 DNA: TGTGCCAGTAAGATCACGATGGCCCATGGCTACACCTTC

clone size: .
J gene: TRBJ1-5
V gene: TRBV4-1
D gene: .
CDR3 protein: CASSQVFDNHQPQHF
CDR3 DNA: TGCGCCAGCAGCCAAGTATTCGACAATCATCAGCCCCAGCATTTT

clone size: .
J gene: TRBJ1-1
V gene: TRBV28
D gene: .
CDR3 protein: CASSFEGGTDGVNTEAFF
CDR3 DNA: TGTGCCAGCAGTTTTGAGGGAGGGACTGATGGGGTGAACACTGAAGCTTTCTTT

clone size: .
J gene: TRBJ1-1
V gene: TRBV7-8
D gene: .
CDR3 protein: CASSLTGTSNTEAFF
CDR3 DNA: TGTGCCAGCAGCCTAACGGGGACATCTAACACTGAAGCTTTCTTT

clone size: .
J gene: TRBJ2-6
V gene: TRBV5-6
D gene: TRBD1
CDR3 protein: CASSLLWTGAYSGANVLTF
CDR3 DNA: TGTGCCAGCAGCCTGTTATGGACAGGGGCCTACTCTGGGGCCAACGTCCTGACTTTC

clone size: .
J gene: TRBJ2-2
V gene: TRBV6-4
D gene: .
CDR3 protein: CASSPGLTGELFF
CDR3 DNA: TGTGCCAGCAGTCCCGGGCTAACCGGGGAGCTGTTTTTT

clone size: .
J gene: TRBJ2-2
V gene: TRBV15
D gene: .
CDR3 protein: CATSRRENTGELFF
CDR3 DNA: TGTGCCACCAGCAGAAGGGAGAACACCGGGGAGCTGTTTTTT

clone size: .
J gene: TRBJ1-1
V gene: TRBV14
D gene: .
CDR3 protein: CASSQDGQGYSEAFF
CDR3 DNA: TGTGCCAGCAGCCAAGATGGTCAGGGGTACTCTGAAGCTTTCTTT

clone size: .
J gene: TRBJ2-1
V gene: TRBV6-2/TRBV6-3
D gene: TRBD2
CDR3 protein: CASSYLTSGGAGEQFF
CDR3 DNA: TGTGCCAGCAGTTACTTGACTAGCGGGGGGGCCGGCGAGCAGTTCTTC

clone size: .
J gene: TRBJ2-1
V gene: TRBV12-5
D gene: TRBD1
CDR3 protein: CASGPGQGANNEQFF
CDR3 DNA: TGTGCTAGTGGTCCGGGACAGGGAGCGAACAATGAGCAGTTCTTC

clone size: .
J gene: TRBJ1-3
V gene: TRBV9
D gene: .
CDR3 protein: CASSVGLPSSGNTIYF
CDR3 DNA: TGTGCCAGCAGCGTAGGTCTGCCGAGCTCTGGAAACACCATATATTTT

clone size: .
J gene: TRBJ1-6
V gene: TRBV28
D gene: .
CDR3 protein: CASSSVVQAIYNSPLHF
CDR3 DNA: TGTGCCAGCAGCTCAGTGGTGCAGGCGATATATAATTCACCCCTCCACTTT

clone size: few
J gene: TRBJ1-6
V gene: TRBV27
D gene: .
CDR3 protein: CASSLRPPGASYNSPLHF
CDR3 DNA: TGTGCCAGCAGTTTGAGGCCGCCAGGCGCCTCCTATAATTCACCCCTCCACTTT

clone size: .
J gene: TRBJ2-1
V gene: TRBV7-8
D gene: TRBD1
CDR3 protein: CASSLSRGPYNEQFF
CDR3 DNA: TGTGCCAGCAGCTTAAGCAGGGGGCCCTACAATGAGCAGTTCTTC

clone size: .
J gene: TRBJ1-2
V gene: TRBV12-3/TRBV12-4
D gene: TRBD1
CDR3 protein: CASSLGQGYGYTF
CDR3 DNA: TGTGCCAGCAGCCTGGGACAGGGCTATGGCTACACCTTC

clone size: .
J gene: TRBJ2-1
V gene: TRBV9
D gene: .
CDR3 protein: CASSVNPGTAQNEQFF
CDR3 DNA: TGTGCCAGCAGCGTAAATCCCGGAACGGCGCAGAATGAGCAGTTCTTC

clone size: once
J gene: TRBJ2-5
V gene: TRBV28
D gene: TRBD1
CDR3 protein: CAIQGVQETQYF
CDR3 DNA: TGTGCCATACAGGGGGTGCAAGAGACCCAGTACTTC

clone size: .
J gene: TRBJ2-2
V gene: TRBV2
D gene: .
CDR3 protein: CASKGLYTGELFF
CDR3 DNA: TGTGCCAGCAAAGGACTGTACACCGGGGAGCTGTTTTTT

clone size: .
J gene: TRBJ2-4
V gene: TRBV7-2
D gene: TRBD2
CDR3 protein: CASSSGLAAKNIQYF
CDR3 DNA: TGTGCCAGCAGCTCAGGACTAGCGGCCAAAAACATTCAGTACTTC

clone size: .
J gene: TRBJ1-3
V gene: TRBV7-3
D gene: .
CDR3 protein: CASSPGTHSGNTIYF
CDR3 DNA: TGTGCCAGCAGCCCTGGGACACATTCTGGAAACACCATATATTTT

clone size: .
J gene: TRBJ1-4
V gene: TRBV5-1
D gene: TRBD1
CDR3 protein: CASSLGRDRGLNEKLFF
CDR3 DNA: TGCGCCAGCAGCTTGGGCCGGGACAGAGGTTTGAATGAAAAACTGTTTTTT

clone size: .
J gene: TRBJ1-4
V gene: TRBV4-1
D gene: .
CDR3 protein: CASSQEPGNPEKLFF
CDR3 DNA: TGCGCCAGCAGCCAAGAGCCAGGAAATCCCGAAAAACTGTTTTTT

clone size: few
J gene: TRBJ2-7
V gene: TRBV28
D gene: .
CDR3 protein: CASSLSPDSSYEQYF
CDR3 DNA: TGTGCCAGCAGTTTATCCCCGGACAGCTCCTACGAGCAGTACTTC

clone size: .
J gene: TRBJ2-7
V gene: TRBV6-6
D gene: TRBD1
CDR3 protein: CASSYPVGQGVHEQYF
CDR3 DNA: TGTGCCAGCAGTTATCCTGTGGGACAGGGAGTCCACGAGCAGTACTTC

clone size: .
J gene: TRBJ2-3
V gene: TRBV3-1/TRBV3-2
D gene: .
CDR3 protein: CASSQAGGVTDTQYF
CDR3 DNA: TGTGCCAGCAGCCAAGCTGGGGGTGTCACAGATACGCAGTATTTT

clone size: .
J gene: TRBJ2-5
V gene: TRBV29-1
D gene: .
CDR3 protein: CSVEALGETQYF
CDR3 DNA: TGCAGCGTTGAGGCGCTTGGGGAGACCCAGTACTTC

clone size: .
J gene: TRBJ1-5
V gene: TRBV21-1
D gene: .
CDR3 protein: CASSRISTDNQPQHF
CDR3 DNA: TGTGCCAGCAGCCGTATTTCGACAGACAATCAGCCCCAGCATTTT

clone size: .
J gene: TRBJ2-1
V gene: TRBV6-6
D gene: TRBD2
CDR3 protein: CASRGSGGRYNEQFF
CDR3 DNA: TGTGCCAGCAGGGGTAGCGGGGGGAGATACAATGAGCAGTTCTTC

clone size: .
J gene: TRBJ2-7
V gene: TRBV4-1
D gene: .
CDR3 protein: CASSHPPLDHPPGYSYEQYF
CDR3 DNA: TGCGCCAGCAGCCACCCTCCCCTGGACCATCCGCCCGGCTATTCCTACGAGCAGTACTTC

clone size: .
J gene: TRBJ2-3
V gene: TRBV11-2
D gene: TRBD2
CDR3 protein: CASSLTSGLVDTQYF
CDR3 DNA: TGTGCCAGCAGCTTAACTAGCGGGCTAGTAGATACGCAGTATTTT

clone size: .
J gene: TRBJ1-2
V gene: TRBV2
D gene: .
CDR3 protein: CASSLAQEGGWAGYTF
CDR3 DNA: TGTGCCAGCAGTCTAGCACAGGAAGGTGGGTGGGCTGGCTACACCTTC

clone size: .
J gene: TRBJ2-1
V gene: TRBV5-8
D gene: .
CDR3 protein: CASSLGLTDEQFF
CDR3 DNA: TGTGCCAGCAGCCTCGGACTGACGGATGAGCAGTTCTTC

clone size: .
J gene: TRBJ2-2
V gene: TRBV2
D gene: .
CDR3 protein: CASNPAEAGELFF
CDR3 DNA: TGTGCCAGCAACCCGGCGGAGGCCGGGGAGCTGTTTTTT

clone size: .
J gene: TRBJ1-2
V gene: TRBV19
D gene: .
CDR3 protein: CASGVQIGYTF
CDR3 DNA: TGTGCCAGCGGGGTACAGATAGGCTACACCTTC

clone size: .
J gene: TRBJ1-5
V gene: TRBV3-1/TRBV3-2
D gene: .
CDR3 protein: CASSLDPSNQPQHF
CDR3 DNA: TGTGCCAGCAGCCTTGACCCCAGCAATCAGCCCCAGCATTTT

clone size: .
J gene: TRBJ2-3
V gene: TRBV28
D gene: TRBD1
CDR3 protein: CASSPQTGAIYTQYF
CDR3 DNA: TGTGCCAGCAGCCCCCAGACAGGGGCCATCTATACGCAGTATTTT

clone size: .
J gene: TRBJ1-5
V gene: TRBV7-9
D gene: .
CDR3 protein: CASSLGGRFNQPQHF
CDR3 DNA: TGTGCCAGCAGCTTAGGCGGCAGATTCAATCAGCCCCAGCATTTT

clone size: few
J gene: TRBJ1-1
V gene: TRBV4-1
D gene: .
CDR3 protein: CASRLKVEGNTEAFF
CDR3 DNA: TGCGCCAGCAGACTCAAGGTGGAAGGGAACACTGAAGCTTTCTTT

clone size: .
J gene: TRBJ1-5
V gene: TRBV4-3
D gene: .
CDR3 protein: CASSQDYRHNQPQHF
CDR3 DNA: TGCGCCAGCAGCCAAGATTACCGGCACAATCAGCCCCAGCATTTT

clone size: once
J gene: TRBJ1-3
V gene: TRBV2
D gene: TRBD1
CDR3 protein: CASSATRGHGNTIYF
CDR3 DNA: TGTGCCAGCAGCGCTACCAGGGGGCATGGAAACACCATATATTTT

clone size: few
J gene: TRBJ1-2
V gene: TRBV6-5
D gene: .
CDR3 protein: CASSSTRGRGSYGYTF
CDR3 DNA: TGTGCCAGCAGTTCCACGAGGGGGAGAGGCAGCTATGGCTACACCTTC

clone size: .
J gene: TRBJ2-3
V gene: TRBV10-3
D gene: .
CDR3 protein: CAISDPVSSDTQYF
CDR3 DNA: TGTGCCATCAGTGATCCGGTGTCCTCAGATACGCAGTATTTT

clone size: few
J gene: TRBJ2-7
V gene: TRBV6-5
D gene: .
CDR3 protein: CADVKPPGTYEQYF
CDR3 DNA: TGTGCTGACGTTAAACCTCCGGGGACCTACGAGCAGTACTTC

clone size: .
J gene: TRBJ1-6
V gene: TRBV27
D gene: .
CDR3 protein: CASSPYNSPLHF
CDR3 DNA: TGTGCCAGCAGTCCTTATAATTCACCCCTCCACTTT

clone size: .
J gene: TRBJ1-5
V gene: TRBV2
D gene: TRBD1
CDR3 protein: CASSGQGAEQPQHF
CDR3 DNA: TGTGCCAGCAGTGGACAGGGGGCGGAGCAGCCCCAGCATTTT

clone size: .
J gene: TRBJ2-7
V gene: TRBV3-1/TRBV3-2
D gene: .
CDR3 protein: CASSQGVEGSYEQYF
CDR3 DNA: TGTGCCAGCAGCCAAGGGGTAGAGGGCTCCTACGAGCAGTACTTC

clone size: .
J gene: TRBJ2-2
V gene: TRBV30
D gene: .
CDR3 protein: CAWSVTGTGELFF
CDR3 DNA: TGTGCCTGGAGTGTAACAGGGACCGGGGAGCTGTTTTTT

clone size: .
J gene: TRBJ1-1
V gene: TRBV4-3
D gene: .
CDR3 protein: CASSQDQGINTEAFF
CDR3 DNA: TGCGCCAGCAGCCAAGATCAGGGGATAAACACTGAAGCTTTCTTT

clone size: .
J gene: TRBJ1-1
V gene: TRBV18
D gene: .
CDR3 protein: CASSPLQNSGANTEAFF
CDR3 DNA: TGTGCCAGCTCACCACTTCAAAATAGTGGGGCGAACACTGAAGCTTTCTTT

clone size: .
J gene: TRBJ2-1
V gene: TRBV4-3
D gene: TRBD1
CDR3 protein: CASSQEGQGYNEQFF
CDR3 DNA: TGCGCCAGCAGCCAAGAGGGACAGGGTTACAATGAGCAGTTCTTC

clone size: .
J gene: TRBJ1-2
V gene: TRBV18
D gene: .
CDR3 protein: CASSPTAPGSIGGYTF
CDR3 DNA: TGTGCCAGCTCACCAACGGCCCCAGGGTCAATTGGAGGCTACACCTTC

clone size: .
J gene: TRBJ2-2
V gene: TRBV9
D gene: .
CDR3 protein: CASSVVVSVQNTGELFF
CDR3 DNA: TGTGCCAGCAGCGTAGTCGTGTCTGTGCAGAACACCGGGGAGCTGTTTTTT

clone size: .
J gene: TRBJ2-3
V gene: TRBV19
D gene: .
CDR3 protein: CASVGRGGTDTQYF
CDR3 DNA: TGTGCCAGTGTCGGGCGAGGAGGCACAGATACGCAGTATTTT

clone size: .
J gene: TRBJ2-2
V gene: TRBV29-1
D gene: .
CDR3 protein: CSVPPRAGAGELFF
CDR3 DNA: TGCAGCGTGCCCCCCCGGGCTGGGGCCGGGGAGCTGTTTTTT